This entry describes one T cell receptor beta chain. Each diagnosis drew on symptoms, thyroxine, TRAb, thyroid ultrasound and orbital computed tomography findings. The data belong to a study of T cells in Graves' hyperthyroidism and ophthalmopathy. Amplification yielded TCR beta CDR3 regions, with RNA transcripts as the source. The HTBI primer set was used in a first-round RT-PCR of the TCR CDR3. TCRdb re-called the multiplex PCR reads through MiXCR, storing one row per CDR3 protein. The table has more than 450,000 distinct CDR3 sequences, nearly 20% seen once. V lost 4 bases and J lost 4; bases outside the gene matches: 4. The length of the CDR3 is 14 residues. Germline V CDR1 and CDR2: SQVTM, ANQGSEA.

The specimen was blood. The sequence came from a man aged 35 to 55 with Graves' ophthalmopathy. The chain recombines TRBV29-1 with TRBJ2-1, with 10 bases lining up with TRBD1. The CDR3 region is CSVGDRGPYNEQFF. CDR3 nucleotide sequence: TGCAGCGTTGGAGACAGGGGGCCTTACAATGAGCAGTTCTTC.